Sequencing of this T cell receptor beta chain was carried out in a study of immune cell composition in non-small cell lung cancer. The protocol was immunoSEQ multiplex PCR, while the TCRdb copy is restricted to in-frame clones and leaves out a portion. The sample contains roughly 6,600 clones, 70% of which appear only once. This CDR3 comprises 14 residues. V lost 8 bases, J lost 0 bases, and 5 bases stayed unmatched. Germline values: CDR1 SNHLY, CDR2 FYNNEI. The sequence was obtained from a human donor with non-small cell lung cancer. V usage is TRBV2 and J usage is TRBJ1-1; 8 nucleotides align to TRBD1. Sequencing was carried out using lung tumor tissue. For the CDR3, the DNA is TGTGCCAGCTCGGGACAGGTCATGAACACTGAAGCTTTCTTT. Protein sequence: CASSGQVMNTEAFF. Based on the CDR3 plus reference TRBV2 and TRBJ1-1, the full variable domain is EPEVTQTPSHQVTQMGQEVILRCVPISNHLYFYWYRQILGQKVEFLVSFYNNEISEKSEIFDDQFSVERPDGSNFTLKIRSTKLEDSAMYFCASSGQVMNTEAFFGQGTRLTVV.